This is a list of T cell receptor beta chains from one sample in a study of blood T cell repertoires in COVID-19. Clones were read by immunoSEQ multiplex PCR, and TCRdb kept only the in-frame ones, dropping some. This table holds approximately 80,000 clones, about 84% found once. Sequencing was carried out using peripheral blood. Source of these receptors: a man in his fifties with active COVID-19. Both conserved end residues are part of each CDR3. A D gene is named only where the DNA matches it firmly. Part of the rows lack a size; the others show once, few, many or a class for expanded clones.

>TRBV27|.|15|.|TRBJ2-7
CASSLRGSESYEQYF
TGTGCCAGCAGTTTGCGGGGATCTGAGTCCTACGAGCAGTACTTC
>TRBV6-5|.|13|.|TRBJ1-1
CASTLRGATEAFF
TGTGCCAGCACCCTCCGGGGGGCAACTGAAGCTTTCTTT
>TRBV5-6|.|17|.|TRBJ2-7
CASSFAREEVFRYEQYF
TGTGCCAGCAGCTTCGCCAGGGAAGAAGTGTTTCGGTACGAGCAGTACTTC
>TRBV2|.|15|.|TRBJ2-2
CASNSRVAYTGELFF
TGTGCCAGCAATTCCCGTGTAGCTTACACCGGGGAGCTGTTTTTT
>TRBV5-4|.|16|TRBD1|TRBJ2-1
CASSLMSGQVYNEQFF
TGTGCCAGCAGCTTAATGTCAGGACAGGTCTACAATGAGCAGTTCTTC
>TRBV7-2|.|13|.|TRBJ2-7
CASSLAVAWEQYF
TGTGCCAGCAGCTTAGCCGTAGCTTGGGAGCAGTACTTC
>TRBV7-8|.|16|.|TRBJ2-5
CASSLGRLVSQETQYF
TGTGCCAGCAGCTTAGGGCGGCTGGTCAGTCAAGAGACCCAGTACTTC
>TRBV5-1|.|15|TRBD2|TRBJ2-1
CASSLASSGYNEQFF
TGCGCCAGCAGCTTGGCTTCTAGCGGCTACAATGAGCAGTTCTTC
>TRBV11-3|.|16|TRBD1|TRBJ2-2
CASSSGQGSNTGELFF
TGTGCCAGCAGCTCTGGACAGGGATCAAACACCGGGGAGCTGTTTTTT
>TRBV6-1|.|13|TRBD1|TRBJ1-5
CASSDGTGRPQHF
TGTGCCAGCAGTGACGGGACAGGGCGGCCCCAGCATTTT
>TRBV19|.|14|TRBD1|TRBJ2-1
CASSGTGIHNEQFF
TGTGCCAGTAGCGGGACAGGGATCCACAATGAGCAGTTCTTC
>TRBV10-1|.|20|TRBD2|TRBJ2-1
CASLPPSGGPIKSSYNEQFF
TGCGCCAGCCTACCTCCTAGCGGGGGGCCTATTAAGAGCTCCTACAATGAGCAGTTCTTC
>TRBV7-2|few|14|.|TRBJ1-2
CASSLEAGEYGYTF
TGTGCCAGCAGCTTAGAGGCAGGGGAATATGGCTACACCTTC
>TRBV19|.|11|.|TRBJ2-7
CASTPTYEQYF
TGTGCCAGTACCCCCACCTACGAGCAGTACTTC
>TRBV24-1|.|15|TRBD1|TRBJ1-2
CATSDSTGLSDGYTF
TGTGCCACCAGTGATTCGACAGGGTTATCGGATGGCTACACCTTC
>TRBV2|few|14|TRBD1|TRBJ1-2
CASKSDRGDYGYTF
TGTGCCAGCAAGAGCGACAGGGGAGACTATGGCTACACCTTC
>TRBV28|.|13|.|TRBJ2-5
CASRGNDEEGQYF
TGTGCCAGCAGGGGCAACGACGAGGAGGGCCAGTACTTC
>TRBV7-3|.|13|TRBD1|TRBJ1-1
CASSTTGWGQAFF
TGTGCCAGCAGCACGACAGGGTGGGGTCAAGCTTTCTTT
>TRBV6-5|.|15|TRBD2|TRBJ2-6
CASSWTRAGANVLTF
TGTGCCAGCAGTTGGACTAGAGCTGGGGCCAACGTCCTGACTTTC
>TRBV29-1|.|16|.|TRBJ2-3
CSAPNSRTRTTDTQYF
TGCAGCGCCCCGAACAGTAGGACTCGAACGACAGATACGCAGTATTTT
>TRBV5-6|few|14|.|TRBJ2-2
CASSDTSNTGELFF
TGTGCCAGCAGCGACACGTCGAACACCGGGGAGCTGTTTTTT
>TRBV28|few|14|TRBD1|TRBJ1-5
CASSLFQGDQPQHF
TGTGCCAGCAGTTTATTCCAGGGGGACCAGCCCCAGCATTTT
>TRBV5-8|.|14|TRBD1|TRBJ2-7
CASSLGQGAYEQYF
TGTGCCAGCAGCCTAGGACAGGGCGCCTACGAGCAGTACTTC
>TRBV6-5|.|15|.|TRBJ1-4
CASSYSRVGNEKLFF
TGTGCCAGCAGTTACTCGAGGGTCGGGAATGAAAAACTGTTTTTT
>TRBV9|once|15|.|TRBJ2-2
CASSPGGPRSGELFF
TGTGCCAGCAGCCCCGGTGGGCCGCGTTCCGGGGAGCTGTTTTTT
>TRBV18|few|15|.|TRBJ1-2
CASSPDRTANYGYTF
TGTGCCAGCTCACCCGACAGGACTGCAAACTATGGCTACACCTTC
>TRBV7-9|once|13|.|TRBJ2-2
CASSPSATGELFF
TGTGCCAGCAGCCCGTCTGCGACCGGGGAGCTGTTTTTT
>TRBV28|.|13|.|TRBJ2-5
CAGSPPSLETQYF
TGTGCCGGCAGCCCGCCTAGCCTGGAGACCCAGTACTTC
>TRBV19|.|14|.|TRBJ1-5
CASRGVGGNQPQHF
TGTGCCAGTAGGGGAGTGGGAGGCAATCAGCCCCAGCATTTT
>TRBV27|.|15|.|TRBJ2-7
CAIVEDRDLNYEQYF
TGTGCCATCGTCGAGGACCGGGACTTAAACTACGAGCAGTACTTC
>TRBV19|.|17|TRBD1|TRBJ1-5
CASSSGTGGAGNQPQHF
TGTGCCAGTAGTTCCGGGACAGGGGGCGCCGGCAATCAGCCCCAGCATTTT
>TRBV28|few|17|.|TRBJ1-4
CASSTSRGGQEREKLFF
TGTGCCAGCAGTACATCTAGGGGAGGGCAGGAGCGAGAAAAACTGTTTTTT
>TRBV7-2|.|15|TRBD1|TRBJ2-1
CASSPRTGSYNEQFF
TGTGCCAGCAGCCCCAGGACAGGGTCCTACAATGAGCAGTTCTTC
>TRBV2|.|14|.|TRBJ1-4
CASSRGGNNEKLFF
TGTGCCAGCAGCAGGGGAGGGAATAATGAAAAACTGTTTTTT
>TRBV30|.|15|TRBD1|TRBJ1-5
CAWSLDRDSNQPQHF
TGTGCCTGGAGCCTGGACAGGGATAGCAATCAGCCCCAGCATTTT
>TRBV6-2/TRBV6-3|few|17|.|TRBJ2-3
CASSYRLRRGGTDTQYF
TGTGCCAGCAGTTACCGGCTAAGGAGGGGTGGCACAGATACGCAGTATTTT
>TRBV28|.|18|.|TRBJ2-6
CASSLPGLQTSGANVLTF
TGTGCCAGCAGTCTTCCCGGACTACAAACCTCTGGGGCCAACGTCCTGACTTTC
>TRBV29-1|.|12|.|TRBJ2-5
CSVEAGSETQYF
TGCAGCGTTGAGGCGGGAAGCGAGACCCAGTACTTC
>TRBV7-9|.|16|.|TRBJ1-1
CASSWGPAYMNTEAFF
TGTGCCAGCAGCTGGGGGCCAGCCTACATGAACACTGAAGCTTTCTTT
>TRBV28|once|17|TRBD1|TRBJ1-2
CASSSGQGAARVSGYTF
TGTGCCAGCAGTTCGGGACAGGGGGCGGCTAGGGTTTCTGGCTACACCTTC
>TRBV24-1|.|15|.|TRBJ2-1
CATSLAAGPHNEQFF
TGTGCCACCAGTTTGGCGGCCGGCCCGCACAATGAGCAGTTCTTC
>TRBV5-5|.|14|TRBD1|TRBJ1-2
CASSMRQGRFGYTF
TGTGCCAGCAGCATGCGACAGGGTCGGTTTGGCTACACCTTC
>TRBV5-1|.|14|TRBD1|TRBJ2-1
CASSPQGALYEQFF
TGCGCCAGCAGCCCCCAGGGGGCATTGTATGAGCAGTTCTTC